Below are 11 T cell receptor beta chains sequenced from a single sample in a study of lymphopenia after photon versus proton radiotherapy. The table came from immunoSEQ multiplex PCR; TCRdb's copy has only in-frame clones and leaves some out. The table lists approximately 24,000 clones, 84% of them singletons. Sequences were derived from peripheral blood, sampled from a patient treated with photon-based radiotherapy. The receptors come from a man in his forties with gastric cancer.

The CDR3, as DNA: TGTGCCAGCAGCTTAGGAAGGGGGGACAGGGAACAAGCTTTCTTT. It specifies CASSLGRGDREQAFF. The chain has TRBV7-9 and TRBJ1-1, with TRBD1 matching 9 bases. Germline CDR1 reads SEHNR; CDR2 reads FQNEAQ (reference sequence). With V trimmed by 1 base and J by 9 bases, 9 bases remained unmatched. This CDR3 contains 15 residues.

This rearrangement joins TRBV27 to TRBJ2-1; weak D call: TRBD1 (7 bases). This CDR3 spans 17 amino acids. Between the trimmed V and J ends, which lost 0 bases and 5 bases, there was a span of 17 bases. The germline V gene has CDR1 MNHEY and CDR2 SMNVEV (reference sequence). CDR3 nucleotide sequence: TGTGCCAGCAGTTTATCGACCTCAGGGGGGATCAACAATGAGCAGTTCTTC. The encoded protein is CASSLSTSGGINNEQFF.

This chain links TRBV29-1 with TRBJ2-1, with 13 bases identical to TRBD2. Unmatched junction bases numbered 7, after V lost 8 bases and J lost 12 bases. Germline CDR1 is SQVTM and CDR2 is ANQGSEA. The CDR3 has 12 residues. The DNA for the CDR3 is TGCAGCTTACGGACTAGCGGGGGTGGGCAGTTCTTC. It is translated as CSLRTSGGGQFF.

The V and J genes are TRBV5-1 and TRBJ2-3; a possible D gene is TRBD2 (5 bases). The germline V gene has CDR1 SGHRS and CDR2 YFSETQ. Trimming removed 5 bases from V and 3 bases from J, with 22 bases in between. CDR3 length: 17 residues. CDR3 sequence reads: CASSRGTSSDSTDTQYF. In nucleotides, the CDR3 is TGCGCCAGCAGTCGGGGTACCTCTTCGGACTCAACAGATACGCAGTATTTT.

The chain couples TRBV9 to TRBJ2-7, with TRBD2 as a possible D gene (5 bases). The CDR3 has 18 residues. The germline gives CDR1 SGDLS, CDR2 YYNGEE. V lost 4 bases and J 3 bases, leaving 26 bases between the germline ends. The CDR3 region has the DNA TGTGCCAGCAGCCCCCAGTCCATTAGTGGCCTCGGAGGCTACGAGCAGTACTTC. Amino acids: CASSPQSISGLGGYEQYF.

The rearrangement uses TRBV9 and TRBJ1-4, with 7 positions matching TRBD1. The CDR3 consists of 16 residues. V lost 0 bases to trimming and J lost 4 bases; unmatched junction nucleotides: 6. The germline CDR1 and CDR2 sequences are SGDLS and YYNGEE. The CDR3 region is CASSVGGAGGNEKLFF. CDR3 DNA sequence: TGTGCCAGCAGCGTAGGAGGGGCAGGGGGTAATGAAAAACTGTTTTTT.

This chain links TRBV5-4 with TRBJ2-5; D might be TRBD2 (5 bases). V shed 0 bases and J shed 1 base, with 10 bases lying between them. The CDR3 has 15 residues. Germline V CDR1 and CDR2: SGHNT, YYREEE (reference sequence). This CDR3 reads CASSLGYGSQETQYF. DNA for the CDR3: TGTGCCAGCAGCTTGGGTTATGGGAGCCAAGAGACCCAGTACTTC.

This clone came up a few times. V and J are TRBV2 and TRBJ1-3, with TRBD1 matching 7 bases. This CDR3 spans 16 amino acids. CDR1 SNHLY and CDR2 FYNNEI come from the germline V gene. The V and J ends lost 8 bases and 0 bases, in that order; junction bases with no gene match: 10. CDR3 loop: CASGFLRDSSGNTIYF. DNA of the CDR3: TGTGCCAGCGGCTTCCTCCGGGACAGCTCTGGAAACACCATATATTTT.

J is TRBJ1-2 and V is TRBV19; D not resolved. The CDR3 has 13 amino acids. Germline V gene data show CDR1 as LNHDA and CDR2 as SQIVND (reference sequence). V lost 9 bases to trimming and J lost 3 bases, with 14 bases between them. The chain's CDR3 is CASQETQDYGYTF. In DNA, the CDR3 is TGTGCCAGCCAGGAAACTCAGGACTATGGCTACACCTTC. The variable domain in full, with the rest retrieved from reference TRBV19 and TRBJ1-2, is DGGITQSPKYLFRKEGQNVTLSCEQNLNHDAMYWYRQDPGQGLRLIYYSQIVNDFQKGDIAEGYSVSREKKESFPLTVTSAQKNPTAFYLCASQETQDYGYTFGSGTRLTVV.

The rearrangement links TRBV13 to TRBJ2-7; 11 bases map to TRBD1. The CDR3 consists of 14 residues. V gave up 5 bases and J gave up 7 bases; unmatched junction bases: 7. The germline gives CDR1 PRHDT, CDR2 FYEKMQ (reference sequence). Here the CDR3 DNA reads TGTGCCAGCAGCCCCCGGGACAGGGGGTCGGAGCAGTACTTC. Amino acid sequence: CASSPRDRGSEQYF.

The chain combines TRBV10-3 with TRBJ2-7; D could derive from TRBD1 or TRBD2 (5 bases each). The ends were cut back, 4 bases at V and 4 bases at J, with 14 bases in the middle. CDR3 length equals 14 residues. Germline lookup yields CDR1 ENHRY and CDR2 SYGVKD. CDR3 coding DNA: TGTGCCATCAGTGGGGGTGGGGGATTATACGAGCAGTACTTC. Its protein is CAISGGGGLYEQYF.